In its sample, the clone carrying this T cell receptor beta chain was seen a few times. Other nucleotide sequences in the sample specify the same CDR3. This specimen belongs to a study of blood T cell repertoires in COVID-19. In the study overall: COVID-19 samples, acute and convalescent, were from the United States, Italy and Spain. Sample material is recorded as cDNA or gDNA derived from T cells, B-cell-depleted T cells, or PBMCs.

The V gene's germline CDR1 is LNHDA and CDR2 SQIVND (reference sequence). V shed 3 bases and J shed 3 bases, with 8 bases lying between them. CDR3 length equals 13 residues. In the authors' workflow: It was from reference gene primer amplification that nucleated cell counts were estimated. The method was immunoSEQ multiplex PCR; TCRdb's version includes in-frame clones alone and lacks a portion of them. Clone size and the V and J calls come from that table; the DNA yielded D and trimming. The table lists fewer than 200,000 clones, about 78% of them singletons, with roughly 8.7% in the top ten. The sequence was collected from a woman aged 45-60 years with active or convalescent COVID-19. Sequenced input: peripheral blood. This sequence joins TRBV19 and TRBJ1-2; D is unresolved. In DNA form, the CDR3 reads TGTGCCAGTAGTATCCGGGGAGACTATGGCTACACCTTC. It codes for CASSIRGDYGYTF.